This TCR beta chain was sequenced for a study of CD8 T cells in ankylosing spondylitis. This clonotype was observed a few times. One entry per CDR3 protein, called by TCRdb with MiXCR from the 5' RACE reads. The sample yields 300,000 to 350,000 distinct CDR3 sequences, under 14% seen once. CDR3 size: 16 residues. The germline CDR1 and CDR2 sequences are SNHLY and FYNNEI. Trimming cost V 3 bases and J 3 bases; bases outside gene matches: 7. This chain connects TRBV2 to TRBJ1-4; 7 nucleotides align to TRBD1. The sequencing input was blood, either unsorted or a sorted T cell fraction (not recorded which). The TCR was taken from a female donor with ankylosing spondylitis or in good health (not recorded which). CDR3 DNA sequence: TGTGCCAGCAGTGAGGCAGGGGGGATTTCTAATGAAAAACTGTTTTTT. Translating it yields CASSEAGGISNEKLFF.